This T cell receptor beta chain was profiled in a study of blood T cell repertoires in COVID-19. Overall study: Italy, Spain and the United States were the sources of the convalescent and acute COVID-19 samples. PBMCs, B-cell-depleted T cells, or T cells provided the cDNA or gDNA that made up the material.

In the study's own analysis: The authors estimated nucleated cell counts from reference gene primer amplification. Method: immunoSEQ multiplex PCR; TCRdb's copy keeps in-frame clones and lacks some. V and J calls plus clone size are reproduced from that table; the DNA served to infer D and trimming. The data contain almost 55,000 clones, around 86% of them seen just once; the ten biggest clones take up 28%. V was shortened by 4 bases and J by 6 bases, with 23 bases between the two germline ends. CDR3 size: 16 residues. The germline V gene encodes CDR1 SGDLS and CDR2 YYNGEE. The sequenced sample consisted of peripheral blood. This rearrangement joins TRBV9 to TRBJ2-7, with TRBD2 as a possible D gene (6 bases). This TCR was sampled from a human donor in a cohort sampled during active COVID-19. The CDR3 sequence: CASSPTGLLPFSEQYF. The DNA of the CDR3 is TGTGCCAGCAGCCCGACGGGACTCCTCCCCTTCTCCGAGCAGTACTTC.